These 23 T cell receptor beta chains originate from one sample sequenced in a study of shared clonotypes between healthy human individuals. Naive CD8 cells were CD45RO-negative, positively selected for CCR7, excluding terminally differentiated effector memory CD45RA+ cells. TCRdb keeps only in-frame clones here, not all; method: immunoSEQ multiplex PCR. The sample lists 550,000 to 600,000 clones, roughly 98% occurring once. The specimen was naive CD8+ T cells sorted from blood. All receptors come from a man aged 25 to 45 in good health.

As concerns this clone: Other DNA sequences in this sample translate to the same CDR3. The chain joins TRBV7-9 to TRBJ2-5, with D unclear. Germline CDR1 SEHNR, CDR2 FQNEAQ (reference sequence). Trimming shortened V by 0 bases and J by 4 bases, and 3 bases separated the two germline ends. CDR3 length equals 12 residues. CDR3 DNA sequence: TGTGCCAGCAGCTTAGCGGGAGAGACCCAGTACTTC. This encodes CASSLAGETQYF.

The chain is built from TRBV27 and TRBJ2-1, with 9 bases identical to TRBD2. CDR1 MNHEY and CDR2 SMNVEV come from the germline V gene (reference sequence). The V gene end was trimmed by 8 bases and the J gene end by 2 bases; junction bases not matched to a gene: 13. This CDR3 region has 17 residues. The DNA of the CDR3 is TGTGCCAGCCTAGGAGGGGGGGGACTAGCACCCTACAATGAGCAGTTCTTC. Its translation is CASLGGGGLAPYNEQFF.

The chain combines TRBV27 with TRBJ2-7; TRBD2 agrees at 13 bases. CDR1 and CDR2 (germline): MNHEY, SMNVEV (reference sequence). With V trimmed by 6 bases and J by 11 bases, 16 bases remained unmatched. The CDR3 covers 16 residues. CDR3 sequence reads: CASRLQAGLAGLLEYF. The CDR3, as DNA: TGTGCCAGCAGGCTACAAGCGGGACTAGCGGGGTTATTAGAGTACTTC.

The chain uses TRBV5-8 and TRBJ2-7; D gene uncertain. V was clipped by 4 bases and J by 1 base, with 24 bases between them. CDR3 length: 18 amino acids. Germline CDR1 reads SGHTS; CDR2 reads YDEGEE. DNA of the CDR3: TGTGCCAGCAGCCAGCACGGCGTCCGAGGCCTTGATTCCTACGAGCAGTACTTC. Translation: CASSQHGVRGLDSYEQYF. The variable domain in full, completed from reference TRBV5-8 and TRBJ2-7, reads EAGVTQSPTHLIKTRGQQATLRCSPISGHTSVYWYQQALGLGLQFLLWYDEGEERNRGNFPPRFSGRQFPNYSSELNVNALELEDSALYLCASSQHGVRGLDSYEQYFGPGTRLTVT.

This rearrangement joins TRBV27 to TRBJ2-7; 7 bases line up with TRBD1. Per the germline V gene, CDR1 is MNHEY and CDR2 is SMNVEV (reference sequence). The CDR3 is 14 amino acids. Trimming took 9 bases from V and 2 from J; bases not matched to a gene: 10. The CDR3 nucleotides read TGTGCCAGTGGGGCCGGGACAGTCCCCTACGAGCAGTACTTC. It yields the protein CASGAGTVPYEQYF.

As concerns this clone: Other nucleotide sequences in the sample specify the same CDR3. The chain joins TRBV6-5 to TRBJ2-2, with D tentatively TRBD2 (5 bases). Trimming removed 3 bases at V and 4 bases at J, with 9 bases between. This CDR3 is built from 14 residues. In germline, CDR1 is MNHEY, CDR2 SVGAGI. CDR3 DNA: TGTGCCAGCAGTTATCGGGGTGGCACCGGGGAGCTGTTTTTT. Its translation is CASSYRGGTGELFF.

The gene calls are TRBV5-1 and TRBJ1-2, with unresolved D. V shed 4 bases and J shed 2 bases, with 9 bases lying between them. Germline CDR1 reads SGHRS; CDR2 reads YFSETQ. The CDR3 has 13 residues. DNA for the CDR3: TGCGCCAGCAGCGCGACGGACAACTATGGCTACACCTTC. Residues: CASSATDNYGYTF.

This clone was detected only once. The chain recombines TRBV6-4 with TRBJ1-2, with 12 bases that match TRBD1. V lost 5 bases to trimming and J lost 4 bases; unmatched junction nucleotides: 8. Germline CDR1 and CDR2: MRHNA and SNTAGT. The CDR3 spans 16 residues. The CDR3 DNA reads as TGTGCCAGCAGTCCCGGGACAGGGGGCAGGAGCTATGGCTACACCTTC. This gives the protein CASSPGTGGRSYGYTF.

This chain links TRBV2 with TRBJ2-4, with D maybe TRBD1 (5 bases). The CDR3 extends over 19 amino acids. Deletions cut 4 bases from V and 0 bases from J, with 22 bases between. Germline values: CDR1 SNHLY, CDR2 FYNNEI. This CDR3 is CASSVDRRERSLAKNIQYF. The CDR3 region has the DNA TGTGCCAGCAGTGTAGACAGACGCGAGAGATCCTTAGCCAAAAACATTCAGTACTTC.

The J gene is TRBJ2-3, the V gene TRBV10-1, with 12 positions matching TRBD2. V trimming: 6 bases; J trimming: 1 base; junction bases outside the gene matches: 11. CDR3 length: 18 amino acids. Germline V gene sequence: CDR1 WNHNN, CDR2 SYGVQD (reference sequence). The CDR3 spells CASSWTSGTKGGTDTQYF. CDR3 in DNA: TGCGCCAGCAGCTGGACTAGCGGGACGAAGGGCGGCACAGATACGCAGTATTTT.

The V and J genes are TRBV4-3 and TRBJ2-3; possibly TRBD2 for D (6 bases). The ends were cut back, 2 bases at V and 0 bases at J, with 9 bases in the middle. CDR1 LGHNA and CDR2 YSLEER come from the germline V gene. The CDR3 runs 15 residues. CDR3 amino acids: CASSQIAGSTDTQYF. CDR3 DNA sequence: TGCGCCAGCAGCCAAATTGCGGGAAGCACAGATACGCAGTATTTT.

The chain recombines TRBV27 with TRBJ2-5; perhaps D is TRBD1 or TRBD2 (5 bases each). V dropped 4 bases and J dropped 1 base, with 7 bases sitting between them. This CDR3 has 13 residues. Germline CDR1 MNHEY, CDR2 SMNVEV (reference sequence). The CDR3 protein is CASSSGTQETQYF. Written as DNA, the CDR3 is TGTGCCAGCAGTTCGGGGACCCAAGAGACCCAGTACTTC.

The chain links TRBV10-3 to TRBJ2-7; TRBD2 matches at 9 bases. Germline V gene lookup returns CDR1 ENHRY and CDR2 SYGVKD. V lost 2 bases and J lost 2; bases outside the gene matches: 7. This CDR3 is built from 16 residues. CDR3 bases: TGTGCCATCAGTGAGACCCTAGCGGGATCTACCTACGAGCAGTACTTC. Encoded protein: CAISETLAGSTYEQYF.

The chain links TRBV28 to TRBJ2-5; 8 bases are a match to TRBD2. The CDR3 covers 14 residues. CDR1 and CDR2 from the germline V gene are MDHEN and SYDVKM. J gave up 6 bases and V 8 bases, and 11 bases lay outside the gene matches. The CDR3 loop is CASAGLAGMKTQYF. The DNA of the CDR3 is TGTGCCAGCGCGGGATTAGCGGGAATGAAGACCCAGTACTTC. The full variable domain, rest sourced from reference TRBV28 and TRBJ2-5, is DVKVTQSSRYLVKRTGEKVFLECVQDMDHENMFWYRQDPGLGLRLIYFSYDVKMKEKGDIPEGYSVSREKKERFSLILESASTNQTSMYLCASAGLAGMKTQYFGPGTRLLVL.

The chain couples TRBV13 to TRBJ2-1, with 9 bases lining up with TRBD2. The CDR3 totals 17 residues. Losses at the gene ends were 5 bases for V and 6 bases for J; bases not matched to a gene: 14. Germline CDR1 is PRHDT and CDR2 is FYEKMQ (reference sequence). The CDR3 coding sequence is TGTGCCAGCAGCCGGGTCGCCTGGCGGGAGGGCCTCAATGAGCAGTTCTTC. Its protein product is CASSRVAWREGLNEQFF.

The CDR3 is CASSLGGANEQFF. For the CDR3, the DNA is TGTGCCAGCAGTTTAGGAGGGGCTAATGAGCAGTTCTTC. This chain uses TRBV27 with TRBJ2-1, with D perhaps matching TRBD2 (6 bases). In germline, CDR1 is MNHEY, CDR2 SMNVEV (reference sequence). The V end lost 2 bases, the J end lost 7 bases, and 9 bases lay between the germline ends. The CDR3 covers 13 residues.

The V gene is TRBV19, the J gene TRBJ2-1, with D perhaps given as TRBD1 or TRBD2 (5 bases each). Trimming cost V 7 bases and J 8 bases, with 18 bases left between them. This CDR3 has 14 amino acids. The germline V gene has CDR1 LNHDA and CDR2 SQIVND (reference sequence). CDR3 in DNA: TGTGCCAGTACCACTTATGGGGGATACCATGAGCAGTTCTTC. Its protein is CASTTYGGYHEQFF.

The chain joins TRBV6-4 to TRBJ2-1, with 10 bases identical to TRBD1. CDR1 is MRHNA and CDR2 is SNTAGT in the germline V gene. CDR3 size: 15 residues. The V and J ends lost 6 bases and 1 base, in that order; junction bases with no gene match: 3. CDR3 in amino acids: CASRGTGESYNEQFF. DNA of the CDR3: TGTGCCAGCAGGGGGACAGGGGAGTCCTACAATGAGCAGTTCTTC.

The chain uses TRBV15 and TRBJ2-1; no definite D call. V was shortened by 0 bases and J by 3 bases, with 6 bases between the two germline ends. Germline loops: CDR1 LNHNV, CDR2 YYDKDF (reference sequence). The CDR3 has 14 residues. The CDR3 loop reads CATSRDRLYNEQFF. CDR3 nucleotides: TGTGCCACCAGCAGAGATCGGCTCTACAATGAGCAGTTCTTC.

In this sample, this clone turned up once. The chain uses TRBV29-1 and TRBJ2-6, with D perhaps matching TRBD1 or TRBD2 (5 bases each). Germline V gene sequence: CDR1 SQVTM, CDR2 ANQGSEA. CDR3 length equals 15 residues. V was clipped by 3 bases and J by 0 bases, with 9 bases between them. In DNA, the CDR3 is TGCAGCGTTGAGGGGGAAGCCTCTGGGGCCAACGTCCTGACTTTC. Its protein is CSVEGEASGANVLTF. Full variable domain (outside the CDR3, taken from reference TRBV29-1 and TRBJ2-6): SAVISQKPSRDICQRGTSLTIQCQVDSQVTMMFWYRQQPGQSLTLIATANQGSEATYESGFVIDKFPISRPNLTFSTLTVSNMSPEDSSIYLCSVEGEASGANVLTFGAGSRLTVL.

The chain carries TRBV7-2 and TRBJ2-1, with D uncertain. The length of the CDR3 is 12 residues. Per the germline V gene, CDR1 is SGHTA and CDR2 is FQGNSA. V dropped 4 bases and J dropped 8 bases, with 9 bases sitting between them. The CDR3 reads CASSSTLDEQFF. The DNA for the CDR3 is TGTGCCAGCAGCTCCACCCTTGATGAGCAGTTCTTC.

This chain uses TRBV2 with TRBJ2-1; the match to TRBD1 covers 8 bases. Trimming cost V 6 bases and J 4 bases; bases outside gene matches: 8. Per the germline V gene, CDR1 is SNHLY and CDR2 is FYNNEI. The CDR3 loop spans 15 amino acids. The CDR3 spells CASRHNGDRYNEQFF. For the CDR3, the DNA is TGTGCCAGCAGACATAACGGGGACAGGTACAATGAGCAGTTCTTC. The full variable domain, completed using reference TRBV2 and TRBJ2-1, is EPEVTQTPSHQVTQMGQEVILRCVPISNHLYFYWYRQILGQKVEFLVSFYNNEISEKSEIFDDQFSVERPDGSNFTLKIRSTKLEDSAMYFCASRHNGDRYNEQFFGPGTRLTVL.

This clone appeared once. The chain has TRBV7-6 and TRBJ2-1; 14 bases are a match to TRBD2. CDR1 and CDR2 from the germline V gene are SGHVS and FNYEAQ. The V gene end was trimmed by 5 bases and the J gene end by 6 bases; junction bases not matched to a gene: 3. The CDR3 length is 15 residues. As DNA, the CDR3 is TGTGCCAGCAGCGCAGGACTAGCGGGAGGCAATGAGCAGTTCTTC. Translated, it gives CASSAGLAGGNEQFF.